This TCR beta chain was observed in a study of OX40 agonist ivuxolimab in advanced cancers. Study-wide findings and caveats: CD4+ and CD8+ blood T cells expanded clonally by week 6 at 0.1 to 3.0 mg/kg.

Profiling relied on immunoSEQ multiplex PCR, and the TCRdb table lists in-frame clones only, not all of them. The sample lists tens of thousands of clones, about nine tenths occurring once. Points on this clone: Its target is unknown.

Sample: CD4+ or CD8+ T cells sorted from blood, taken in a trial of the OX40 agonist ivuxolimab. This receptor was taken from an adult with an advanced solid tumor such as melanoma, head and neck, liver or kidney cancer.

This chain's CDR3 is CASSQVLGGSSYEQYF. The CDR3 region has the DNA TGCGCCAGCAGCCAAGTTCTTGGCGGGAGCTCCTACGAGCAGTACTTC. This sequence joins TRBV4-3 and TRBJ2-7, with 7 bases aligning to TRBD2. Looked up from germline, CDR1 is LGHNA and CDR2 is YSLEER. The CDR3 has 16 residues. Trimming took 1 base from V and 0 from J; bases not matched to a gene: 6.